The next 26 T cell receptor beta chains were all read from a single sample in a study of blood T cells in healthy people across ages. Using a J-beta primer mix together with a sample-barcoded 5' primer, a second PCR was run for roughly 7 to 12 cycles. Each CDR3 protein gets one entry after TCRdb re-called the 5' RACE reads with MiXCR. The sample holds 1.5 million to 2 million distinct CDR3 sequences; 28% are singletons and the top ten take 7.7%. Sequenced: blood. Every receptor here comes from a woman aged 25 to 45 in good health.

This chain connects TRBV5-1 to TRBJ2-1; TRBD2 agrees at 10 bases. V was clipped by 4 bases and J by 4 bases; unmatched bases: 8. Germline CDR1 reads SGHRS; CDR2 reads YFSETQ. The CDR3 extends over 16 amino acids. CDR3 DNA: TGCGCCAGCAGCGCTGCTAGCGGGAGTTTTTACAATGAGCAGTTCTTC. This codes for CASSAASGSFYNEQFF.

This clonotype occurred a few times. The chain carries TRBV6-7 and TRBJ2-3, with D perhaps TRBD1 (6 bases). TRBV6-7 is an ORF, with its function uncertain. This CDR3 comprises 13 residues. Trimming removed 6 bases from V and 1 base from J, with 8 bases in between. CDR3 DNA: TGTGCCAGCAGCAACAGGGGCACAGATACGCAGTATTTT. This encodes CASSNRGTDTQYF.

The chain couples TRBV29-1 to TRBJ2-1; TRBD2 might be the D (6 bases). Germline lookup yields CDR1 SQVTM and CDR2 ANQGSEA. This CDR3 has 12 amino acids. V gave up 1 base and J gave up 7 bases, with 8 bases separating them. As DNA, the CDR3 is TGCAGCGTTGAAGCTCGGGGGAATGAGCAGTTCTTC. As protein: CSVEARGNEQFF.

In this sample, this clonotype turned up a few times. The CDR3, as DNA: TGTGCCACCAGTGACAGGGGACCCACAGATACGCAGTATTTT. As protein: CATSDRGPTDTQYF. This chain connects TRBV24-1 to TRBJ2-3, with D possibly matching TRBD1 (6 bases). Germline lookup yields CDR1 KGHDR and CDR2 SFDVKD. V lost 4 bases and J lost 2, with 9 bases in between. CDR3 length: 14 residues.

This chain connects TRBV7-2 to TRBJ1-4; no reliable D call. Per the germline V gene, CDR1 is SGHTA and CDR2 is FQGNSA. V gave up 5 bases and J gave up 2 bases, with 12 bases separating them. This CDR3 contains 15 residues. CDR3 DNA: TGTGCCAGCAGCCCGGAGGGCGGGACTAATGAAAAACTGTTTTTT. Translating it yields CASSPEGGTNEKLFF.

This clonotype was recorded a few times. V and J are TRBV28 and TRBJ2-1; TRBD2 aligns across 9 bases. Trimming at V came to 3 bases and at J to 8 bases, leaving 5 bases not matched to a gene. The V gene's germline CDR1 is MDHEN and CDR2 SYDVKM. The CDR3 is made up of 14 amino acids. CDR3 protein: CASSFSGGRYEQFF. The DNA for the CDR3 is TGTGCCAGCAGTTTCAGCGGGGGGAGATATGAGCAGTTCTTC.

This clonotype was recorded at least ten times. This chain joins TRBV7-9 and TRBJ2-2; D is unclear. The CDR3 has 12 residues. Germline V gene data show CDR1 as SEHNR and CDR2 as FQNEAQ (reference sequence). V was clipped by 5 bases and J by 5 bases, with 6 bases between them. This chain's CDR3 is CASSPQTGELFF. The CDR3 DNA is TGTGCCAGCAGCCCCCAGACCGGGGAGCTGTTTTTT.

This clonotype has a handful of counts. This may be a read error: a much more frequent sequence differs by one nucleotide. The V and J genes are TRBV20-1 and TRBJ2-1; TRBD2 matches 10 bases. The CDR3 length is 15 residues. CDR1 is DFQATT and CDR2 is SNEGSKA in the germline V gene (reference sequence). The CDR3 region is CSARALAGAYNKQFF. DNA of the CDR3: TGCAGTGCTAGGGCTCTAGCGGGAGCATACAATAAGCAGTTCTTC.

This clonotype has more than one count but fewer than ten. Written as DNA, the CDR3 is TGTGCCAGCAGCCCAGCGGTGTTAGGCTCTGGGGCCAACGTCCTGACTTTC. Its protein is CASSPAVLGSGANVLTF. The V call is TRBV7-9, the J call TRBJ2-6; maybe TRBD2 (5 bases). V gave up 5 bases and J gave up 0 bases, with 14 bases separating them. This CDR3 spans 17 amino acids. The germline gives CDR1 SEHNR, CDR2 FQNEAQ (reference sequence). Using reference TRBV7-9 and TRBJ2-6 for the parts outside the CDR3, the full variable domain is DTGVSQNPRHKITKRGQNVTFRCDPISEHNRLYWYRQTLGQGPEFLTYFQNEAQLEKSRLLSDRFSAERPKGSFSTLEIQRTEQGDSAMYLCASSPAVLGSGANVLTFGAGSRLTVL.

This clonotype was observed many times. This chain connects TRBV20-1 to TRBJ2-7; the D gene is possibly TRBD1 (6 bases). The V gene lost 3 bases and the J gene lost 3 bases, with 12 bases spanning the gap. The CDR3 runs to 13 residues. CDR1 DFQATT and CDR2 SNEGSKA come from the germline V gene (reference sequence). In DNA form, the CDR3 reads TGCAGTGCTAGCAGGGGCGAAAACTACGAGCAGTACTTC. This translates into CSASRGENYEQYF.

This clonotype was seen many times. Here the CDR3 reads CSARENRGRGGYTF. The CDR3 DNA is TGCAGTGCTAGAGAAAACAGGGGGCGCGGTGGCTACACCTTC. The chain links TRBV20-1 to TRBJ1-2, with 9 bases aligning to TRBD1. The CDR3 has 14 residues. CDR1 and CDR2 from the germline V gene are DFQATT and SNEGSKA (reference sequence). The V and J ends lost 0 bases and 7 bases, in that order; junction bases with no gene match: 6.

The chain recombines TRBV7-8 with TRBJ2-1; the D is unclear. Germline V gene sequence: CDR1 SGHVS, CDR2 FQNEAQ. There are 11 residues in the CDR3. Trimming took 1 base from V and 13 from J, leaving 8 bases between them. In DNA form, the CDR3 reads TGTGCCAGCAGCTTAGAATCGCTTCAGTTCTTC. Encoded protein: CASSLESLQFF. The full variable domain, with the rest looked up from reference TRBV7-8 and TRBJ2-1, is GAGVSQSPRYKVAKRGQDVALRCDPISGHVSLFWYQQALGQGPEFLTYFQNEAQLDKSGLPSDRFFAERPEGSVSTLKIQRTQQEDSAVYLCASSLESLQFFGPGTRLTVL.

The V and J genes are TRBV18 and TRBJ2-5; D gene ambiguous. The end of the DNA fits TRBJ2-7 better, so the J call may be wrong. There are 13 residues in the CDR3. The V gene's germline CDR1 is KGHSH and CDR2 LQKENI. CDR3 DNA: TGTGCCAGCTCACCAAGTAAGGGAAGCGAGCAGTACTTC. Its protein product is CASSPSKGSEQYF.

The chain links TRBV12-3 or TRBV12-4 to TRBJ2-3; 7 bases match TRBD2. CDR3 length: 15 residues. The junction had 9 bases not matched to a gene; V was cut back by 5 bases and J by 4 bases. Written as DNA, the CDR3 is TGTGCCAGCAGTCTAGGACTAGGACGAGCAGATACGCAGTATTTT. This gives the protein CASSLGLGRADTQYF.

This clonotype was seen ten or more times. The rearrangement joins TRBV2 to TRBJ2-7; D gene uncertain. Germline CDR1 reads SNHLY; CDR2 reads FYNNEI. The CDR3 totals 11 residues. Trimming left V 6 bases short and J 3 bases short, with 6 bases between. The CDR3 DNA follows: TGTGCCAGCAGAAGGGACTACGAGCAGTACTTC. Its protein product is CASRRDYEQYF.

This clonotype was picked up a small number of times. DNA of the CDR3: TGTGCCAGCAGCTTAGGCCCCACTGGCTACACCTTC. Its protein is CASSLGPTGYTF. The gene calls are TRBV11-2 and TRBJ1-2; D not certain. The CDR3 is 12 residues long. The germline V gene encodes CDR1 SGHAT and CDR2 FQNNGV. Trimming took 1 base from V and 7 from J, leaving 7 bases between them.

On this clonotype: A much larger clone differs from this one at a single base, so this may be a read error. The chain recombines TRBV20-1 with TRBJ1-4; D unclear. The CDR3 totals 15 residues. V lost 6 bases and J lost 16, with 30 bases in between. Germline lookup yields CDR1 DFQATT and CDR2 SNEGSKA (reference sequence). In DNA form, the CDR3 reads TGCAGTGCCTCTTCACTAGATTCATCGGGATATACGCAGTTTTTT. The encoded protein is CSASSLDSSGYTQFF.

This clonotype has a handful of counts. This chain joins TRBV13 and TRBJ2-1; 10 bases fit TRBD1. The CDR3 sequence is 11 residues long. V lost 5 bases and J lost 15; bases outside the gene matches: 4. The germline V gene has CDR1 PRHDT and CDR2 FYEKMQ (reference sequence). The CDR3 is CASSLGQGTFF. The CDR3 nucleotides read TGTGCCAGCAGCCTGGGACAGGGGACGTTCTTC.

The chain joins TRBV5-6 to TRBJ2-4, with 10 bases matching TRBD1. Germline CDR1 is SGHDT and CDR2 is YYEEEE. The CDR3 totals 16 residues. V lost 4 bases, J lost 5 bases, and 9 bases stayed unmatched. DNA of the CDR3: TGTGCCAGCAGCCAACGCCGCGGGACAGGGGAAAACATTCAGTACTTC. It codes for CASSQRRGTGENIQYF.

The chain joins TRBV12-5 to TRBJ2-7; the D gene is possibly TRBD2 (5 bases). This CDR3 is 14 amino acids long. Germline CDR1 and CDR2: LGHNT and FRNRAP. V was clipped by 5 bases and J by 2 bases, with 13 bases between them. The CDR3 is CASGVLAGTYEQYF. CDR3 sequence (DNA): TGTGCTAGTGGTGTGTTAGCCGGGACCTACGAGCAGTACTTC.

Comment on this clonotype: A much bigger clone sits one base away, suggesting this may be a read error. The chain recombines TRBV27 with TRBJ2-1; TRBD1 matches 7 bases. Germline assignment: CDR1 MNHEY and CDR2 SMNVEV (reference sequence). The CDR3 is 14 amino acids. This chain's CDR3 is CVSSLGTENNEQFF. In nucleotides, the CDR3 is TGTGTCAGCAGTTTGGGGACAGAGAACAATGAGCAGTTCTTC.

This clonotype was found a few times. The rearrangement uses TRBV14 and TRBJ1-2; TRBD1 is a possible D gene (5 bases). Germline CDR1 is SGHDN and CDR2 is FVKESK. The CDR3 is made up of 15 amino acids. V dropped 4 bases and J dropped 6 bases, with 18 bases sitting between them. The CDR3 here is CASSRLGAGPDGYTF. In DNA, the CDR3 is TGTGCCAGCAGCCGTCTCGGGGCGGGACCTGATGGCTACACCTTC.

This chain joins TRBV5-5 and TRBJ2-5; no definite D call. There are 13 residues in the CDR3. The germline CDR1 and CDR2 sequences are SGHKS and YYEKEE (reference sequence). V was pared by 0 bases and J by 5 bases, with 8 bases between. CDR3: CASSLGMWETQYF. The CDR3 bases are TGTGCCAGCAGCTTGGGGATGTGGGAGACCCAGTACTTC.

The chain recombines TRBV6-1 with TRBJ2-3; a weak D match, TRBD1 (5 bases). This CDR3 spans 12 amino acids. CDR1 is MNHNS, CDR2 SASEGT, per germline. Trimming took 3 bases from V and 9 from J, leaving 10 bases between them. The CDR3 loop reads CASSELTATQYF. In nucleotides, the CDR3 is TGTGCCAGCAGTGAGCTGACAGCCACGCAGTATTTT.

This sequence joins TRBV27 and TRBJ1-2; D is ambiguous. This CDR3 spans 13 amino acids. V lost 6 bases to trimming and J lost 4 bases, with 12 bases between them. The germline V gene has CDR1 MNHEY and CDR2 SMNVEV (reference sequence). Here the CDR3 reads CASSQDGTYGYTF. The CDR3 region has the DNA TGTGCCAGCAGCCAGGACGGAACCTATGGCTACACCTTC.

This clonotype was counted a few times. Its ends do not fully match the called genes, so a read error is possible. This sequence joins TRBV2 and TRBJ2-1; weak D call: TRBD2 (6 bases). Germline CDR1 reads SNHLY; CDR2 reads FYNNEI. The CDR3 totals 15 residues. CDR3 nucleotides: TGTACCAGCAGTGAATCCCGGACTAAGATGAATGAGCAGTTCTTC. Amino acid sequence: CTSSESRTKMNEQFF.